This T cell receptor (beta chain) was retrieved from a study of cytomegalovirus exposure and HLA in healthy donors. Overall study findings and caveats: It was approximately 150 TCR beta chains that were listed as cytomegalovirus-associated. Published work reported that the classifier diagnosed cytomegalovirus status with high specificity and sensitivity.

The CDR3 spans 17 residues. With respect to this clone: Its antigen is still unknown.

A multiplex PCR was run with 60 Vbeta primers and 13 Jbeta primers. Only in-frame clones appear in the TCRdb table, and some are missing; sequencing was by immunoSEQ multiplex PCR. The sample has about 140,000 clones, roughly 74% seen once. The source of this sequence is a man aged 35 to 55 in good health and CMV-seronegative. Material: PBMCs. The V gene is TRBV21-1, the J gene TRBJ1-5; TRBD1 is taken as the D call from the table, unchecked against the DNA. TRBV21-1 has pseudogene status. The CDR3 bases are TGTGCCAGCAGCAAAGAGGAAGGGGTATCAAGCAATCAGCCCCAGCATTTT. Translation gives CASSKEEGVSSNQPQHF.